These 8 T cell receptor beta chains originate from one sample sequenced in a study of metastatic and nonmetastatic thyroid tumors. TCRdb reanalyzed the PCR reads with MiXCR. The sample consists of 65,000 or so clones, roughly 4% of them appearing once. Thyroid surgery had not been preceded by any treatment in any patient. What was sequenced was blood. The receptors shown here come from a female donor with papillary thyroid cancer or a benign thyroid nodule (not recorded which). Some clones in this sample may be carry-over from other donors' samples.

The sample holds many counts of this clone. The genes are TRBV18 and TRBJ1-3; possible D gene TRBD1, 5 bases. V was clipped by 1 base and J by 4 bases, with 14 bases between them. From germline, CDR1 is KGHSH and CDR2 LQKENI. This CDR3 has 16 amino acids. In DNA, the CDR3 is TGTGCCAGCTCACCACGCTCAGCGGGGGACGGAAACACCATATATTTT. This sequence encodes CASSPRSAGDGNTIYF.

There are a few counts of this clone. The gene calls are TRBV29-1 and TRBJ2-1; D might be TRBD2 (5 bases). The V end was cut by 6 bases, the J end by 4 bases, with 19 bases between. The CDR3 consists of 15 residues. Germline CDR1 is SQVTM and CDR2 is ANQGSEA. CDR3 nucleotide sequence: TGCAGCGTGGCCCCCGATAGCGAAAAATACAATGAGCAGTTCTTC. Amino acid sequence: CSVAPDSEKYNEQFF.

This clone came up many times. The V gene is TRBV7-6, the J gene TRBJ1-1; 9 bases fit TRBD1. CDR1 and CDR2 from the germline V gene are SGHVS and FNYEAQ. The length of the CDR3 is 14 residues. V was pared by 4 bases and J by 3 bases, with 3 bases of the junction left unmatched. The CDR3 loop reads CASSSQGAHTEAFF. In DNA form, the CDR3 reads TGTGCCAGCAGCTCACAGGGGGCGCACACTGAAGCTTTCTTT.

In this sample, this clone turned up many times. The chain recombines TRBV5-1 with TRBJ2-1; D remains unclear. Germline CDR1 reads SGHRS; CDR2 reads YFSETQ. The germline V and J ends were trimmed by 2 bases and 6 bases, with 15 bases remaining between them. The CDR3 covers 15 residues. The CDR3: CASSLRLSQANEQFF. CDR3 coding DNA: TGCGCCAGCAGCTTACGTCTATCCCAGGCCAATGAGCAGTTCTTC.

This clone was seen a few times. With a much larger clone just one base away, this may be a read error. Here the CDR3 DNA reads TGTGCCATCAGCCGGGGACTAGCGGACCCCTCAGGGTATGAGCAGTTCTTC. Its translation is CAISRGLADPSGYEQFF. The V and J genes are TRBV5-6 and TRBJ2-1, with TRBD2 identical over 11 bases. Germline CDR1 SGHDT, CDR2 YYEEEE. This CDR3 is 17 amino acids long.

The table lists this clone with a few counts. The rearrangement uses TRBV20-1 and TRBJ1-2, with D unclear. In germline, CDR1 is DFQATT, CDR2 SNEGSKA (reference sequence). This CDR3 region has 12 residues. Trimming removed 1 base at V and 3 bases at J, with 6 bases between. CDR3 sequence reads: CSARAEYYGYTF. The DNA for the CDR3 is TGCAGTGCTAGAGCGGAGTACTATGGCTACACCTTC.

This clone was recorded a few times. A much larger clone is a single base away; this may be a read error. The chain couples TRBV20-1 to TRBJ2-5, with 13 bases aligning to TRBD2. CDR3 size: 13 residues. The V segment lost 7 bases and the J segment 9 bases; nucleotides outside the gene matches: 8. CDR1 and CDR2 from the germline V gene are DFQATT and SNEGSKA (reference sequence). The CDR3 nucleotides are TGCAGTGTAAAACTAGCGGGAGGGGAGTCCCAGTACTTC. It encodes CSVKLAGGESQYF.

The genes are TRBV6-1 and TRBJ1-2; 7 bases fit TRBD1. J gave up 4 bases and V 7 bases, and 9 bases lay outside the gene matches. CDR3 size: 14 residues. Germline V lookup: CDR1 MNHNS, CDR2 SASEGT. CDR3 sequence reads: CASIPGWTGYGYTF. As DNA, the CDR3 is TGTGCCAGCATCCCGGGCTGGACAGGCTATGGCTACACCTTC.